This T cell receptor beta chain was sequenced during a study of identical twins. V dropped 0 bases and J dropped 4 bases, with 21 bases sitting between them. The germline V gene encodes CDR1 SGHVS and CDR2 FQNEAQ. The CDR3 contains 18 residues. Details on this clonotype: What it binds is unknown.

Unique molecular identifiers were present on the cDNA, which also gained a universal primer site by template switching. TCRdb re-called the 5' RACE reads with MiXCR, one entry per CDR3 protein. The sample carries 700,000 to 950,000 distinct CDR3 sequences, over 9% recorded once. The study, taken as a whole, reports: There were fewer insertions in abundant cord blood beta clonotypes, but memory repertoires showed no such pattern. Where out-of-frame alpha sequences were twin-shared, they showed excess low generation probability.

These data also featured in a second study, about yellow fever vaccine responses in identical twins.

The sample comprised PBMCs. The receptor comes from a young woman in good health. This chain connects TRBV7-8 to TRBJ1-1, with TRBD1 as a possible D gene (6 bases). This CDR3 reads CASSLAGRGPGFITEAFF. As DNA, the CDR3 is TGTGCCAGCAGCTTAGCGGGGCGGGGGCCAGGTTTTATCACTGAAGCTTTCTTT.